This section outlines one TCR beta chain sequence together with its context. The antigen it binds to is not known. There are no base qualities to consult, and no much larger clone falls within one base. These data originate in a study of T-cell reconstitution after alpha-beta-depleted transplantation in children listed by TCRdb under 2016. For the study in its entirety: Using TCR repertoire profiling, the study quantitatively followed how T-cell immune reconstitution unfolded in children after TCRalphabeta/CD19-depleted allogeneic hematopoietic cell transplantation. Broad study findings and their caveats: Apparently early alphabetaT-cell count recovery about two months after transplant reportedly relied on only several hundred rapidly expanded clones derived from non-depleted graft cells. In some patients, high TCRbeta diversity at day 60 was attributed to recipient T cells and intrathymic progenitors that had survived conditioning. Over the following months the frequencies of hyperexpanded clones went down, and after one year T-cell counts and TCRbeta diversity were mostly credited to newly produced T cells.

The cysteine opens and the phenylalanine closes a CDR3 of 15 amino acids. Here the CDR3 DNA is all that survives: 45 bases in frame from base 1. Trimming removed 2 bases from V and 3 bases from J; the gene matches leave 5 bases unexplained. The library came from PCR. Sequencing instrument: Illumina HiSeq 2500. To normalize quantification of the TCRbeta repertoire, the TCR libraries were built with molecular barcoding that relied on unique molecular identifiers. TCRdb reprocessed the public reads (quality trimming at Q25 with fastp, clone calling with MiXCR) and kept in-frame beta chains. Entries that share a CDR3 protein sequence are merged under the most common genes and DNA. The sample table records around 800,000 distinct CDR3 sequences; around 15% of these occur just once. Of the sample, roughly 5% falls within the top ten clones. In the paper's terms, the treatment or condition label means: allogeneic hematopoietic cell transplantation with graft depleted of TCRalphabeta T cells and CD19 B cells. The children who served as transplant recipients had been given grafts of TCRalphabeta/CD19-depleted allogeneic hematopoietic cells.

The clonotype originates from a male patient younger than 18 who had a stem cell transplant for acute lymphoblastic leukemia, so the T cells may come from the graft donor. The input for sequencing was PBMCs, mostly from graft donor cells, taken 360 days after TCRalphabeta/CD19-depleted stem cell transplant. The V and J genes are TRBV12-3 or TRBV12-4 and TRBJ2-3; 7 nucleotides in the junction match TRBD2. The CDR3 here reads CASSLKPSGTDTQYF. The DNA is as follows: TGTGCCAGCAGTTTAAAGCCTAGCGGAACAGATACGCAGTATTTT.